Listed below are T cell receptor beta chains from one sample, sequenced in a study of blood T cell repertoires in COVID-19. Produced via immunoSEQ multiplex PCR; TCRdb's table is partial and in-frame only. The sample lists 120,000 to 150,000 clones; about 85% were seen once. Sequenced input: peripheral blood. These receptors all stem from a human donor with acute or convalescent COVID-19. The donor label of this sample is uncertain. Both conserved end residues are part of each CDR3. The D gene is left open where the match is weak. Part of the rows lack a size; the others show once, few, many or a class for expanded clones.

V gene: TRBV4-1
D gene: .
J gene: TRBJ2-7
clone size: once
CDR3 DNA: TGCGCCAGCAGCCAAGTCACCTCTAGGGAGGACGAGCAGTACTTC
CDR3 protein: CASSQVTSREDEQYF

V gene: TRBV6-5
D gene: .
J gene: TRBJ1-2
clone size: .
CDR3 DNA: TGTGCCAGCAAATCAGGGCAGGCGGGGAGCGGCTACACCTTC
CDR3 protein: CASKSGQAGSGYTF

V gene: TRBV7-9
D gene: .
J gene: TRBJ1-1
clone size: few
CDR3 DNA: TGTGCCAGTACGTCCGGACAGTCGAACACTGAAGCTTTCTTT
CDR3 protein: CASTSGQSNTEAFF

V gene: TRBV6-2/TRBV6-3
D gene: .
J gene: TRBJ1-2
clone size: .
CDR3 DNA: TGTGCCAGCAGTTATGGTGGGGCCAACTATGGCTACACCTTC
CDR3 protein: CASSYGGANYGYTF

V gene: TRBV6-2/TRBV6-3
D gene: .
J gene: TRBJ2-5
clone size: .
CDR3 DNA: TGTGCCAGCAGTTACTCTAGTCTAGCGTGGGAGACCCAGTACTTC
CDR3 protein: CASSYSSLAWETQYF

V gene: TRBV28
D gene: TRBD1
J gene: TRBJ2-3
clone size: .
CDR3 DNA: TGTGCCAGCGCTTCGGCGGGACAGGGGGCTGTAGATACGCAGTATTTT
CDR3 protein: CASASAGQGAVDTQYF

V gene: TRBV6-5
D gene: TRBD2
J gene: TRBJ2-1
clone size: .
CDR3 DNA: TGTGCCAGCAGTTACGCGGGGGGGTACAATGAGCAGTTCTTC
CDR3 protein: CASSYAGGYNEQFF

V gene: TRBV7-8
D gene: .
J gene: TRBJ1-5
clone size: few
CDR3 DNA: TGTGCCAGCAGCCCATGGCCAGTTGAGGATCAGCCCCAGCATTTT
CDR3 protein: CASSPWPVEDQPQHF

V gene: TRBV21-1
D gene: .
J gene: TRBJ1-5
clone size: few
CDR3 DNA: TGTGCCAGCAGCAAAGCGTCCGCAGGGGGTAATAGCAATCAGCCCCAGCATTTT
CDR3 protein: CASSKASAGGNSNQPQHF

V gene: TRBV7-2
D gene: .
J gene: TRBJ2-5
clone size: .
CDR3 DNA: TGTGCCAGCAGTCCTCTCCTCGGGCAAGAGACCCAGTACTTC
CDR3 protein: CASSPLLGQETQYF

V gene: TRBV5-8
D gene: .
J gene: TRBJ1-2
clone size: once
CDR3 DNA: TGTGCCAGCAGCTTTTTCGGGGACGCAGGGGCACGCTATGGCTACACCTTC
CDR3 protein: CASSFFGDAGARYGYTF